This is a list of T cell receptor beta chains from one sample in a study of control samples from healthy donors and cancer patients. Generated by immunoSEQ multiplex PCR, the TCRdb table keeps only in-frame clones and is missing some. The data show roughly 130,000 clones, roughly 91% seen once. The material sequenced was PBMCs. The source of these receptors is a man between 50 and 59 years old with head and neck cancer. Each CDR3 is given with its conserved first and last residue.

cdr3_aa: CSASAGTLSTDTQYF
j_call: TRBJ2-3
v_call: TRBV20-1

cdr3_aa: CASSMGQGFTYEQYF
j_call: TRBJ2-7
v_call: TRBV19

cdr3_aa: CASSQDGTGEYNEQFF
j_call: TRBJ2-1
v_call: TRBV3-1/TRBV3-2

cdr3_aa: CASSVDPLAGGRDTQYF
j_call: TRBJ2-3
v_call: TRBV9

cdr3_aa: CASSLSRYSNQPQHF
j_call: TRBJ1-5
v_call: TRBV27

cdr3_aa: CSVGQGAGEAFF
j_call: TRBJ1-1
v_call: TRBV29-1

cdr3_aa: CASSSGQGANQPQHF
j_call: TRBJ1-5
v_call: TRBV6-5

cdr3_aa: CASSQAGTGANYGYTF
j_call: TRBJ1-2
v_call: TRBV4-3

cdr3_aa: CASSSQGNYGYTF
j_call: TRBJ1-2
v_call: TRBV5-1

cdr3_aa: CASSREPDLFQPQHF
j_call: TRBJ1-5
v_call: TRBV19

cdr3_aa: CASSQEGLEETQYF
j_call: TRBJ2-5
v_call: TRBV3-1/TRBV3-2

cdr3_aa: CASSRGTGVPQETQYF
j_call: TRBJ2-5
v_call: TRBV5-6

cdr3_aa: CASSPGGASTDTQYF
j_call: TRBJ2-3
v_call: TRBV5-1

cdr3_aa: CASSQDRDYGYTF
j_call: TRBJ1-2
v_call: TRBV5-1

cdr3_aa: CATSRARGNEQFF
j_call: TRBJ2-1
v_call: TRBV15

cdr3_aa: CASSQTNTGELFF
j_call: TRBJ2-2
v_call: TRBV4-2

cdr3_aa: CASSSRQGSYGYTF
j_call: TRBJ1-2
v_call: TRBV7-2

cdr3_aa: CASSSPQQGRKAFF
j_call: TRBJ1-1
v_call: TRBV5-4

cdr3_aa: CSVRDRGEGGYTF
j_call: TRBJ1-2
v_call: TRBV29-1

cdr3_aa: CASSRRTSSGNTIYF
j_call: TRBJ1-3
v_call: TRBV19

cdr3_aa: CSASTLNTEAFF
j_call: TRBJ1-1
v_call: TRBV20-1

cdr3_aa: CASSPSGAVGDTQYF
j_call: TRBJ2-3
v_call: TRBV5-1